Following are 9 T cell receptor beta chains from one sample sequenced in a study of cytomegalovirus exposure and HLA in healthy donors. A multiplex PCR was run with 60 Vbeta primers and 13 Jbeta primers. This table comes from immunoSEQ multiplex PCR, and its TCRdb copy is limited to in-frame clones, with some not included. The repertoire includes about 60,000 clones, approximately 80% of them detected once, and approximately 3.3% sits in the top ten. The sequenced material came from PBMCs. The receptor set was obtained from a middle-aged woman in good health and CMV-seropositive.

The sample holds a few counts of this clone. The chain combines TRBV7-2 with TRBJ1-2; TRBD1 might be the D (5 bases). The germline CDR1 and CDR2 sequences are SGHTA and FQGNSA. The CDR3 is 13 amino acids. Trimming stripped 1 base from V and 8 bases from J, with 11 bases between. Here the CDR3 DNA reads TGTGCCAGCAGCTTAGGGTCCTGGGGCGGCTACACCTTC. As protein: CASSLGSWGGYTF.

The V call is TRBV19, the J call TRBJ2-1, with 13 bases fitting TRBD2. V dropped 5 bases and J dropped 6; count of bases not matched to a gene: 7. CDR1 LNHDA and CDR2 SQIVND come from the germline V gene (reference sequence). This CDR3 contains 16 residues. The CDR3 DNA is TGTGCCAGTAGTGTTTTACTAGCGGGGGGGGCCAATGAGCAGTTCTTC. It is translated as CASSVLLAGGANEQFF.

The chain combines TRBV6-5 with TRBJ1-2, with a possible D match to TRBD1 (5 bases). The CDR3 covers 14 residues. In germline, CDR1 is MNHEY, CDR2 SVGAGI. Trimming took 4 bases from V and 5 from J, leaving 14 bases between them. In DNA form, the CDR3 reads TGTGCCAGCAGTTCCTTTTGGGGGGGTTATGGCTACACCTTC. Translation gives CASSSFWGGYGYTF.

With respect to this clone: The same CDR3 is also encoded by other DNA sequences in this sample. The rearrangement links TRBV5-1 to TRBJ2-1; no clear D. Trimming cost V 2 bases and J 7 bases, with 4 bases left between them. The germline CDR1 and CDR2 sequences are SGHRS and YFSETQ. This CDR3 has 11 residues. Written as DNA, the CDR3 is TGCGCCAGCAGCTTACAAAATGAGCAGTTCTTC. Residues: CASSLQNEQFF.

The rearrangement links TRBV30 to TRBJ2-2; the D gene is possibly TRBD1 (5 bases). The J call is doubtful: the DNA matches TRBJ1-3 better. CDR3 size: 12 residues. Germline CDR1 reads GTSNPN; CDR2 reads SVGIG (reference sequence). The CDR3 reads CACLGPGNTIYF. CDR3 sequence (DNA): TGTGCCTGTCTGGGGCCAGGGAACACCATATATTTT.

This rearrangement joins TRBV19 to TRBJ2-7; 7 nucleotides align to TRBD1. The CDR3 runs 14 residues. The ends lost 5 bases at V and 3 bases at J; junction bases unmatched: 7. Germline-derived CDR1 and CDR2 are LNHDA and SQIVND (reference sequence). The CDR3 DNA is TGTGCCAGTAGTCGCCAACAGGGGTTCTACGAGCAGTACTTC. This encodes CASSRQQGFYEQYF. Supplemented by reference TRBV19 and TRBJ2-7, the full variable domain reads DGGITQSPKYLFRKEGQNVTLSCEQNLNHDAMYWYRQDPGQGLRLIYYSQIVNDFQKGDIAEGYSVSREKKESFPLTVTSAQKNPTAFYLCASSRQQGFYEQYFGPGTRLTVT.

CDR3 nucleotide sequence: TGTGCCAGCCAGGGACAGGTCAATGAAAAACTGTTTTTT. Encoded protein: CASQGQVNEKLFF. The gene calls are TRBV7-2 and TRBJ1-4; TRBD1 matches 8 bases. Losses at the gene ends were 8 bases for V and 5 bases for J; bases not matched to a gene: 4. The CDR3 runs to 13 residues. Germline assignment: CDR1 SGHTA and CDR2 FQGNSA.

The gene calls are TRBV18 and TRBJ1-1; possible D gene TRBD1, 6 bases. V lost 1 base to trimming and J lost 2 bases, with 8 bases between them. Germline V gene sequence: CDR1 KGHSH, CDR2 LQKENI. The CDR3 is made up of 14 amino acids. The CDR3 DNA follows: TGTGCCAGCTCACCACAGGGGGAAAACACTGAAGCTTTCTTT. Its translation is CASSPQGENTEAFF. Filled out from reference TRBV18 and TRBJ1-1, the complete variable domain reads NAGVMQNPRHLVRRRGQEARLRCSPMKGHSHVYWYRQLPEEGLKFMVYLQKENIIDESGMPKERFSAEFPKEGPSILRIQQVVRGDSAAYFCASSPQGENTEAFFGQGTRLTVV.

There are a few counts of this clone. The chain carries TRBV6-5 and TRBJ1-1; D might be TRBD1 (5 bases). Trimming took 2 bases from V and 11 from J, leaving 15 bases between them. Germline values: CDR1 MNHEY, CDR2 SVGAGI. The length of the CDR3 is 13 residues. CDR3 DNA sequence: TGTGCCAGCAGTTACAGACAGTCTAGTGGGGCTTTCTTT. This translates into CASSYRQSSGAFF.